A selection of T cell receptor beta chains follows, all from one sample in a study of sequential checkpoint blockade in melanoma. Libraries were prepared by immunoSEQ multiplex PCR; TCRdb keeps only in-frame clonotypes and omits some of them. The sample records 10,000 or so clones, more than 70% being singletons. Sequencing was performed on CD8+ T cells sorted from blood (inferred from file names), taken from a patient given nivolumab and ipilimumab in sequence. These receptors were obtained from a human donor with melanoma. CDR3s include the opening cysteine and the closing phenylalanine or tryptophan.

V: TRBV10-1
CDR3: CASSEGTGNTGELFF

V: TRBV6-5
CDR3: CASSYRTGTQYF

V: TRBV6-1
CDR3: CASSGLAGGPGELFF

V: TRBV7-9
CDR3: CASEGTGGRNEQFF

V: TRBV13
CDR3: CASSPASGRGQETQYF

V: TRBV19
CDR3: CASSMNGGGYEQYF

V: TRBV7-9
CDR3: CASSPVATNEKLFF

V: TRBV29-1
CDR3: CSVEDPEFEAFF

V: TRBV4-2
CDR3: CASSHIAGETYEQYF

V: TRBV4-1
CDR3: CASSQVERTSATNEKLFF